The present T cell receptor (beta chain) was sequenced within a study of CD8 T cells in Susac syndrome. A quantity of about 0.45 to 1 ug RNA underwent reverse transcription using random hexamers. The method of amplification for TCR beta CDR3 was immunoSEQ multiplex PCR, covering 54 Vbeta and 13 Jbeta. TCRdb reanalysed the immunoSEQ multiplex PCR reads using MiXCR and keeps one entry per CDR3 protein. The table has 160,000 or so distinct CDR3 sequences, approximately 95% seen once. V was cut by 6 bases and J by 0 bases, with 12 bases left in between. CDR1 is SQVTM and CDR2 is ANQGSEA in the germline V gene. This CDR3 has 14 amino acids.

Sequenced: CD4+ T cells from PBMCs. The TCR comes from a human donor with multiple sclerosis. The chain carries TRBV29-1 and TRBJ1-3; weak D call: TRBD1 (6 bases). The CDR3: CSVSRDTSGNTIYF. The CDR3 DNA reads TGCAGCGTGAGCCGGGACACCTCTGGAAACACCATATATTTT.